Many counts were recorded for the clone carrying this TCR beta chain. As yet, its antigen is unknown. TCRdb reprocessed the 5' RACE reads via MiXCR and lists one record per CDR3 protein. Among tens of thousands of distinct CDR3 sequences listed, roughly a tenth were seen once. These data originate in a study of early T cells in non-severe SARS-CoV-2 infection. This CDR3 has 12 amino acids. The germline gives CDR1 SEHNR, CDR2 FQNEAQ (reference sequence). Between the trimmed V and J ends, which lost 5 bases and 3 bases, there was a span of 8 bases. Study outcomes and limitations: Private and CD4 specificities were missed by VDJdb matching, skewed to anti-spike CD8.

The TCR was taken from an adult who was a healthcare worker with PCR-confirmed SARS-CoV-2 infection or an uninfected control (not recorded which). Sample: whole blood. The rearrangement links TRBV7-9 to TRBJ2-7; D not resolved. CDR3: CASSPTLYEQYF. The CDR3 DNA is TGTGCCAGCAGCCCCACCCTCTACGAGCAGTACTTC.